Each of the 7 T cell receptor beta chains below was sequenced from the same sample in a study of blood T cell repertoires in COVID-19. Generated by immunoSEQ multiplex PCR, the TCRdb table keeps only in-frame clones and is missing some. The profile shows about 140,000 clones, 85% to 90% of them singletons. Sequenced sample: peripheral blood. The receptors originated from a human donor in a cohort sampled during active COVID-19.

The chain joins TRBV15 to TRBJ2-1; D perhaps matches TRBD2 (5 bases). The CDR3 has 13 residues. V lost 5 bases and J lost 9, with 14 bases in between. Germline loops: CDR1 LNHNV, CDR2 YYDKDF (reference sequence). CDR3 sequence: CATSDMRAGEQFF. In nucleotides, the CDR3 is TGTGCCACCAGCGATATGCGGGCGGGTGAGCAGTTCTTC.

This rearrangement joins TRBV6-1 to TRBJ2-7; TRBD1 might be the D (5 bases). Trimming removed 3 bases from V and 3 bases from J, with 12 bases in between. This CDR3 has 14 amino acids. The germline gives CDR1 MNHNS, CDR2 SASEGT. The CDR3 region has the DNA TGTGCCAGCAGTGACGAAGGGGCAGTCTACGAGCAGTACTTC. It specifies CASSDEGAVYEQYF.

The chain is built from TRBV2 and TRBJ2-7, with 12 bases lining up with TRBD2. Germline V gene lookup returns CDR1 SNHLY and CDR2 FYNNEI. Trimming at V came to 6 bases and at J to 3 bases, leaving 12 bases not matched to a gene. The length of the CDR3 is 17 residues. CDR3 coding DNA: TGTGCCAGCAGCGCAACGACTAGCGGGGGAAAATTCTACGAGCAGTACTTC. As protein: CASSATTSGGKFYEQYF.

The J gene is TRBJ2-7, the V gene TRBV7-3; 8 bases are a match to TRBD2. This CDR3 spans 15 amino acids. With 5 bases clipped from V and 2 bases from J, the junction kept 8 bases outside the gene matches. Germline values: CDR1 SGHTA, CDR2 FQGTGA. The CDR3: CASSPANGGAYEQYF. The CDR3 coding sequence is TGTGCCAGCAGCCCTGCTAACGGGGGGGCCTACGAGCAGTACTTC.

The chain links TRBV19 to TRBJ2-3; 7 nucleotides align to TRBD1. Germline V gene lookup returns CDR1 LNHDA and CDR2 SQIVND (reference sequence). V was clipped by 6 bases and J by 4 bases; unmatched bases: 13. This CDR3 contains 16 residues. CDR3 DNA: TGTGCCAGTAGAAGAATGGGGACAGCTTTTCCAGATACGCAGTATTTT. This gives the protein CASRRMGTAFPDTQYF.

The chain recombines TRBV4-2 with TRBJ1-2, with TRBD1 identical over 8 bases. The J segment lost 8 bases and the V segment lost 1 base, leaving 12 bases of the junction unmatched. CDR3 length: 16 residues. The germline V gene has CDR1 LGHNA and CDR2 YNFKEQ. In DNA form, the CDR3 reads TGTGCCAGCAGCCAAGGGATTGGGGGACAGGCTTCGGGCTACACCTTC. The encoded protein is CASSQGIGGQASGYTF.

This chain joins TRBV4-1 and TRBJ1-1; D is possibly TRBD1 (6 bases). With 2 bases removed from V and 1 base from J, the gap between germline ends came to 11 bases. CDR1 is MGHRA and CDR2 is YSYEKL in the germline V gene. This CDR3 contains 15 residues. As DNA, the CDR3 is TGCGCCAGCAGCCAAACGGGACAAACGAACACTGAAGCTTTCTTT. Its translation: CASSQTGQTNTEAFF.